The present T cell receptor (beta chain) was sequenced within a study of OX40 agonist ivuxolimab in advanced cancers. For the wider study: Ivuxolimab was a fully human IgG2 agonistic monoclonal antibody targeting the costimulatory receptor OX40 (CD134). Intravenous ivuxolimab was administered to patients every 2 weeks at six dose levels: 0.01, 0.1, 0.3, 1.5, 3 and 10 mg/kg. Of the approximately 54 dose-escalation patients, hepatocellular carcinoma was present in approximately 20, melanoma in approximately 15, renal cell carcinoma in 9 and head and neck cancer in 9. A male proportion of roughly 80% and a mean age of approximately 61 years, ranging from 23 to 79, were recorded for the dose-escalation cohort. Prior anti-PD-1, anti-PD-L1 or anti-CTLA-4 therapy was permitted, and 40% of dose-escalation patients had received checkpoint inhibitors. Partial responses occurred in three dose-escalation patients, of whom one had hepatocellular carcinoma and two had cutaneous melanoma. The purpose of peripheral TCRbeta sequencing was to test whether ivuxolimab changed TCR sequence diversity and led to clonal T-cell expansion. The monotherapy dose-escalation portion (N = 52 patients) of the phase I ivuxolimab trial is reported in the paper.

Note on this clone: Its antigen specificity is not known. Per-nucleotide qualities are absent, and no much larger clonotype sits a single base away.

The investigation overall reported the following: At doses from 0.1 to 3.0 mg/kg, clonal expansion was seen in both CD4+ and CD8+ blood T cells between baseline and week 6. In partial responders in the 0.1-3.0 mg/kg groups, normalized peripheral clonal expansion was found to be among the lowest, especially among CD8+ T cells. After ivuxolimab, CD8+ T cells had more expanded clones than CD4+ T cells on average. Low levels of normalized T-cell clonal expansion were also seen in some nonresponding patients. The antigen specificity of the peripheral T cells that underwent clonal expansion was not determined.

For sequencing of the TCRbeta CDR3 region, genomic DNA was extracted from the sorted cells. The immunoSEQ Assay was used to sequence the TCRbeta CDR3 regions. In its TCRdb copy, this immuneACCESS table keeps in-frame sequences only and misses some clones. Where compared with another copy, unresolved V genes explain less than half of these, and the others have no known cause. The sample includes roughly 24,000 clones, with around 85% observed a single time. Clones ranked in the top ten supply 34% of the sample. Patients with autoimmune disease history or receiving systemic immunosuppression were excluded from the trial. Peripheral blood for TCR sequencing was collected from all dose cohorts at baseline, on cycle 4 day 1, and on cycle 7 day 1. The samples were taken from a phase I, first-in-human, multicenter, open-label dose-escalation trial of ivuxolimab. Adults with locally advanced or metastatic melanoma, renal cell, hepatocellular, or head and neck squamous cell carcinoma were enrolled in the trial. Before TCR sequencing, CD4+ and CD8+ T cells were separately sorted from peripheral blood.

Per the germline V gene, SGHTA is the CDR1 and FQGNSA is the CDR2. The CDR3, cysteine through phenylalanine, is 13 amino acids long. Kept here is only the CDR3 DNA, which spans 39 bases and is read in frame from base 1. Trimming at the junction amounts to 11 bases on V and 8 bases on J, and the germline ends lie 21 bases apart. The source was CD4+ or CD8+ T cells sorted from blood, collected in a trial of the OX40 agonist ivuxolimab. This receptor was identified in an adult with an advanced solid tumor such as melanoma, head and neck, liver or kidney cancer. This chain is built from TRBV7-2 and TRBJ1-2; the D gene is perhaps TRBD1, from 5 matching bases. CDR3 loop: CAGQMRGRVGYTF. The DNA is as follows: TGTGCCGGGCAAATGAGGGGCCGAGTGGGCTACACCTTC.